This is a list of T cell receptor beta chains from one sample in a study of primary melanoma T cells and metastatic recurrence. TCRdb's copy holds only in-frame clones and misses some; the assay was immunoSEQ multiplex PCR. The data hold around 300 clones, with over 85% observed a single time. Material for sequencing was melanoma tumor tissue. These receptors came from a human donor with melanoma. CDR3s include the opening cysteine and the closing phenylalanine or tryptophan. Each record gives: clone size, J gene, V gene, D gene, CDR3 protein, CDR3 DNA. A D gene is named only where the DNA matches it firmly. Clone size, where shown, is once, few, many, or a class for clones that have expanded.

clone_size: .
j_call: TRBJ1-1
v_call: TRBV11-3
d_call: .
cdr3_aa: CASSGRGSPSNTEAFF
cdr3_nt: TGTGCCAGCAGCGGGAGGGGAAGCCCCTCGAACACTGAAGCTTTCTTT

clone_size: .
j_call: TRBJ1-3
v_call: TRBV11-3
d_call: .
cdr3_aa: CASSYKSGGNTIYF
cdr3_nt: TGTGCCAGCAGCTACAAAAGCGGCGGGAACACCATATATTTT

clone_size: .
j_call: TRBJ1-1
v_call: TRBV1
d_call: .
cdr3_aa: CASSQDWAGGNTEAFF
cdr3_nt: .

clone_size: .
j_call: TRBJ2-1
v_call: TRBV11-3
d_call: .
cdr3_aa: CASSLVGGRPHEQFF
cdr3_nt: TGTGCCAGCAGCTTAGTAGGGGGTCGTCCACATGAGCAGTTCTTC

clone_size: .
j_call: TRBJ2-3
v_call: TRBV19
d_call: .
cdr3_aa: CASPTVITDTQYF
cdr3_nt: TGTGCCAGCCCGACAGTTATCACAGATACGCAGTATTTT

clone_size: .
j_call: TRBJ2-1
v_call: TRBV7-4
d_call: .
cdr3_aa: CASRSHAGYEQFF
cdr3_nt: TGTGCCAGCAGGAGTCACGCGGGGTATGAGCAGTTCTTC

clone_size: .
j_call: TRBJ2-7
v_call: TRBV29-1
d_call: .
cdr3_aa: CSAKTGGVFYEQYF
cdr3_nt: TGCAGCGCAAAAACAGGGGGGGTCTTCTACGAGCAGTACTTC

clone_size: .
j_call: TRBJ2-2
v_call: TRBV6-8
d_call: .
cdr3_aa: CASKGHTNTGELFF
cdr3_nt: TGTGCCAGCAAAGGACATACGAACACCGGGGAGCTGTTTTTT

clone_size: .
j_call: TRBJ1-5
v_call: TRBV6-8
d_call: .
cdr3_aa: CASSVSRGSNQPQHF
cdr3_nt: TGTGCCAGCAGTGTATCCAGGGGTAGCAATCAGCCCCAGCATTTT

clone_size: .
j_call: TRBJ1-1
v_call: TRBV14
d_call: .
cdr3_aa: CASSQDWVGAFF
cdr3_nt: TGTGCCAGCAGCCAAGACTGGGTTGGAGCTTTCTTT

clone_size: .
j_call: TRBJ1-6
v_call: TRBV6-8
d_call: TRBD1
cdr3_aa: CASSPGTGSLGSPLHF
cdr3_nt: TGTGCCAGCAGTCCCGGGACAGGGAGTTTAGGTTCACCCCTCCACTTT

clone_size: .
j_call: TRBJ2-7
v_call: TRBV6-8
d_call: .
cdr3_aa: CASRTDSYEQYF
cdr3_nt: TGTGCCAGCAGAACGGACAGCTACGAGCAGTACTTT

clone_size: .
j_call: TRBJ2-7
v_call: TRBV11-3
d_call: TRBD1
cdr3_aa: CASSPRTGGYEQYF
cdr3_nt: TGTGCCAGCAGCCCCCGGACAGGAGGTTACGAGCAGTACTTC

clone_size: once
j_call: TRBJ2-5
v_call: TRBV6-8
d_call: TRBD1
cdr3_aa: CASSYSPPTGQETQYF
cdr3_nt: TGTGCCAGCAGTTACTCACCCCCGACAGGGCAAGAGACCCAGTACTTC

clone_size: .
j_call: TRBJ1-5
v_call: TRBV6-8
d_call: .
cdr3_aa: CASSRKPQEPQHF
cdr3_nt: TGTGCCAGCTCTCGGAAGCCCCAGGAGCCCCAGCATTTT

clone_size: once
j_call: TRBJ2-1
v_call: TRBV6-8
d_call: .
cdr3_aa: CASSYSDSVNEQFF
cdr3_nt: TGTGCCAGCAGTTACTCGGACTCCGTCAATGAGCAGTTCTTC